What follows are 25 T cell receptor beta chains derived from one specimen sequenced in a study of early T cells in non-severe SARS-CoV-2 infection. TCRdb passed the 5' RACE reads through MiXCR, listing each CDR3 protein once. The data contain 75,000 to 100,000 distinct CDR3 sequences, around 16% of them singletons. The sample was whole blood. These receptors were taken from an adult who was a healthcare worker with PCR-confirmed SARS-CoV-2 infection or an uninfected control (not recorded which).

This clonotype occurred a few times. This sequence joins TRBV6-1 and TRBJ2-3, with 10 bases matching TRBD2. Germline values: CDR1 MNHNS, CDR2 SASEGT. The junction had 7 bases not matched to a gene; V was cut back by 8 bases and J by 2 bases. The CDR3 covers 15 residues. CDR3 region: CASSKLAGDTDTQYF. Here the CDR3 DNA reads TGTGCCAGCTCGAAGCTAGCGGGGGACACAGATACGCAGTATTTT.

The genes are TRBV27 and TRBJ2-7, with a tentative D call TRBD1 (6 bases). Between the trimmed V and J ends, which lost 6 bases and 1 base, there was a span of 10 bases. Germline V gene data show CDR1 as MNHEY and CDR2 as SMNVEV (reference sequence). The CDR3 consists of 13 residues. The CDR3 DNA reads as TGTGCCAGCAGCTCTGGACAGTCCTACGAGCAGTACTTC. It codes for CASSSGQSYEQYF.

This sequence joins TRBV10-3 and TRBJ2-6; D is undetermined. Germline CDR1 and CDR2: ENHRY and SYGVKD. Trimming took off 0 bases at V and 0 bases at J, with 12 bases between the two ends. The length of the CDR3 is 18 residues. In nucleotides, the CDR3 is TGTGCCATCAGTGAGTCGACGGCGTCGTCCTCTGGGGCCAACGTCCTGACTTTC. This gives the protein CAISESTASSSGANVLTF.

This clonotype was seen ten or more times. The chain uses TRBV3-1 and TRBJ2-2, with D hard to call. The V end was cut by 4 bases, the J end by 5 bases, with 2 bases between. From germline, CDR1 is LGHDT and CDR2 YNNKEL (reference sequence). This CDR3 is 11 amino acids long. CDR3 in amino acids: CASSPTGELFF. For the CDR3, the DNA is TGTGCCAGCAGCCCAACCGGGGAGCTGTTTTTT.

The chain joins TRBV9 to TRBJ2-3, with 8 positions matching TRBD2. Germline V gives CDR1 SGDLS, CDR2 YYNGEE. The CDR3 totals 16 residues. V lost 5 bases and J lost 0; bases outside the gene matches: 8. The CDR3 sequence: CASRRGGHHSTDTQYF. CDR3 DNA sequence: TGTGCCAGCAGACGGGGGGGGCACCATAGCACAGATACGCAGTATTTT.

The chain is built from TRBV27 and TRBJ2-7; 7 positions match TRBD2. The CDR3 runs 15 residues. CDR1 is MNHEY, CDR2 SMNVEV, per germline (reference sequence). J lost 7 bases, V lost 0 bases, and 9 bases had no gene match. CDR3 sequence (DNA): TGTGCCAGCAGTTTATCGGGGGAGGGCTACAGAGAGCAGTACTTC. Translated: CASSLSGEGYREQYF.

This chain's CDR3 is CASSLDGPVSSYNSPLHF. CDR3 nucleotide sequence: TGTGCCAGCAGCTTAGACGGTCCGGTGAGCTCCTATAATTCACCCCTCCACTTT. The V call is TRBV7-2, the J call TRBJ1-6; D is ambiguous. This CDR3 is built from 18 residues. From germline, CDR1 is SGHTA and CDR2 FQGNSA. The V and J ends lost 1 base and 0 bases respectively, with 13 bases between them.

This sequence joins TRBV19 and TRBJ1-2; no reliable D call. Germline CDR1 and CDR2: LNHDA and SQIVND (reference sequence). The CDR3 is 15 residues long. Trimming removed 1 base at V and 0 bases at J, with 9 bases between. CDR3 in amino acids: CASSIARNSNYGYTF. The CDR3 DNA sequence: TGTGCCAGTAGTATAGCCCGGAACTCTAACTATGGCTACACCTTC.

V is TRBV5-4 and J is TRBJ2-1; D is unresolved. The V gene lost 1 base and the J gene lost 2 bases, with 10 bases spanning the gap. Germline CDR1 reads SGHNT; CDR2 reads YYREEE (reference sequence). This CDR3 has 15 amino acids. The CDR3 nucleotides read TGTGCCAGCAGCTTGTTTCTAGAAACCTACAATGAGCAGTTCTTC. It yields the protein CASSLFLETYNEQFF.

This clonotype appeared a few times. CDR3 sequence reads: CASRAHVSGLTEAFF. The CDR3 DNA reads as TGTGCCAGCAGAGCCCATGTATCAGGGCTCACTGAAGCTTTCTTT. The chain uses TRBV6-2 or TRBV6-3 and TRBJ1-1; a possible D gene is TRBD1 (5 bases). This CDR3 is 15 amino acids long. Trimming cost V 6 bases and J 4 bases, with 18 bases left between them. Germline CDR1 MNHEY, CDR2 SVGEGT.

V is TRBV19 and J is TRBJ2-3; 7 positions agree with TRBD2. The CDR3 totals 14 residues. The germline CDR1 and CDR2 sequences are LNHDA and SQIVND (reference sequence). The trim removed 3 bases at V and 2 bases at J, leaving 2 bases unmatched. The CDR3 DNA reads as TGTGCCAGTAGTATCAGCGGGGTCACAGATACGCAGTATTTT. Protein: CASSISGVTDTQYF.

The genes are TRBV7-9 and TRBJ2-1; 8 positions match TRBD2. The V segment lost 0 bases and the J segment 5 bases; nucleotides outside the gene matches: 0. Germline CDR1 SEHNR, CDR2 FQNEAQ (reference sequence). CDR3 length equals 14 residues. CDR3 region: CASSLARGDNEQFF. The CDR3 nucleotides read TGTGCCAGCAGCTTAGCGCGGGGGGACAATGAGCAGTTCTTC.

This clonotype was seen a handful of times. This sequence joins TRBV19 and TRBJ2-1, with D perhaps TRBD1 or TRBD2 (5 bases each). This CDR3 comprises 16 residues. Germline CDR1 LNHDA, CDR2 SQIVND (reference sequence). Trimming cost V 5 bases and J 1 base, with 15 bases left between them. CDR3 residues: CASSFDQGVSYNEQFF. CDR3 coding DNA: TGTGCCAGTAGTTTCGACCAGGGAGTATCCTACAATGAGCAGTTCTTC. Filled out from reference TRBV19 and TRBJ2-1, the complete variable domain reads DGGITQSPKYLFRKEGQNVTLSCEQNLNHDAMYWYRQDPGQGLRLIYYSQIVNDFQKGDIAEGYSVSREKKESFPLTVTSAQKNPTAFYLCASSFDQGVSYNEQFFGPGTRLTVL.

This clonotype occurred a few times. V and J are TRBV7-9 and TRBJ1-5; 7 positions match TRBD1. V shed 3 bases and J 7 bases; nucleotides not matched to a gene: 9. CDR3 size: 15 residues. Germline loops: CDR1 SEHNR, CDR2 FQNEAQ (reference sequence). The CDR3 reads CASSFYTGVPQPQHF. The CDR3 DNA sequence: TGTGCCAGCAGCTTCTACACAGGGGTCCCCCAGCCCCAGCATTTT.

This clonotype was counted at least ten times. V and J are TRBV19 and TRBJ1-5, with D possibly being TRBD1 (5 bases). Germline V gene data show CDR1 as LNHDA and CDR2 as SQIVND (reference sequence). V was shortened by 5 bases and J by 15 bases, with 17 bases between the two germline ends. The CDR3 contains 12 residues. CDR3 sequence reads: CASSPGTEVMHF. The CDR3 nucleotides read TGTGCCAGTAGTCCGGGGACGGAGGTTATGCATTTT.

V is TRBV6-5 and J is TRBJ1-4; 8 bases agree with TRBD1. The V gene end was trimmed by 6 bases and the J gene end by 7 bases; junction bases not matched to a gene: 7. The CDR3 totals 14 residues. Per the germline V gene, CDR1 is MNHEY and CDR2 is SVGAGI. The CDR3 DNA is TGTGCCAGCAGCCTGACAGGGGAATTTGAAAAACTGTTTTTT. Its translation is CASSLTGEFEKLFF.

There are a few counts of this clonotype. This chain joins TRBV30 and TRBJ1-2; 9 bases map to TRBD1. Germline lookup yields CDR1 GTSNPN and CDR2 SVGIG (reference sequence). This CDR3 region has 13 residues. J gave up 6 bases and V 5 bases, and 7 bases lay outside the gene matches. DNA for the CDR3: TGTGCCTGGGAGCCGGGACAGGGCCATGGCTACACCTTC. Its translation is CAWEPGQGHGYTF.

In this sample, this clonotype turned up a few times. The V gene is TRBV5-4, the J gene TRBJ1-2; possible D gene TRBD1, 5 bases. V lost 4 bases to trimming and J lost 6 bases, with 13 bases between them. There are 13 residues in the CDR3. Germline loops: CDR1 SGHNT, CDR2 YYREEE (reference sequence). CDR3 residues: CASSPGTEHGYTF. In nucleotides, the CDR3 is TGTGCCAGCAGCCCTGGGACTGAACATGGCTACACCTTC.

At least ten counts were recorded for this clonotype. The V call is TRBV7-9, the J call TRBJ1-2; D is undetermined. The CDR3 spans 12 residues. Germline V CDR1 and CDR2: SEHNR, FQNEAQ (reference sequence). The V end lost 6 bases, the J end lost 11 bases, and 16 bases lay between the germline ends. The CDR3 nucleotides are TGTGCCAGCAGTCCCCGTCCTGAAGCTTACACCTTC. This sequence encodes CASSPRPEAYTF.

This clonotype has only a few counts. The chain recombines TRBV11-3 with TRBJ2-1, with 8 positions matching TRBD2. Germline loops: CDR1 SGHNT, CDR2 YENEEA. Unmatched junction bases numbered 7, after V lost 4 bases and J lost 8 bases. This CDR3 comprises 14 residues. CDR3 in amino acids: CASSSGGGADEQFF. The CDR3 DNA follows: TGTGCCAGCAGCTCCGGGGGGGGAGCGGATGAGCAGTTCTTC.

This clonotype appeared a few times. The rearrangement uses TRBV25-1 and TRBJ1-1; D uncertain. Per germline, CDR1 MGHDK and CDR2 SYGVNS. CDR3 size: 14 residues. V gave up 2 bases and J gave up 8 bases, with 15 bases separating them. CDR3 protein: CASSEEKHPWEAFF. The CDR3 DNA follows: TGTGCCAGCAGTGAAGAAAAACACCCATGGGAAGCTTTCTTT.

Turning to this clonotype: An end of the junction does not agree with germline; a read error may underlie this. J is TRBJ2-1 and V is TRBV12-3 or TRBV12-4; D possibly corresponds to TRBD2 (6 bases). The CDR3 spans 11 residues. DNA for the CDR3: TGTGCCAGCAGCCTCGGGACTCAGATGGGCTTC. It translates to CASSLGTQMGF.

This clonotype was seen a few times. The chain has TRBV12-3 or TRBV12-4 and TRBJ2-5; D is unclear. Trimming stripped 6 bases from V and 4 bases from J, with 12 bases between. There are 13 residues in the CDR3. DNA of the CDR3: TGTGCCAGCAGGTTTAGTAAGCGAGAGACCCAGTACTTC. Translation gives CASRFSKRETQYF.

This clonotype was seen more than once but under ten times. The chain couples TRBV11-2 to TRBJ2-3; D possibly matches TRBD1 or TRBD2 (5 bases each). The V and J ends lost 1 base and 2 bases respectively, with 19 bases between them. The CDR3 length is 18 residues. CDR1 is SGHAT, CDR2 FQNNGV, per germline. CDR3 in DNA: TGTGCCAGCAGCTTAGTTTTTCGGGACGGCGGGTTCACAGATACGCAGTATTTT. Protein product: CASSLVFRDGGFTDTQYF. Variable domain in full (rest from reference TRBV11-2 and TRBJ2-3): EAGVAQSPRYKIIEKRQSVAFWCNPISGHATLYWYQQILGQGPKLLIQFQNNGVVDDSQLPKDRFSAERLKGVDSTLKIQPAKLEDSAVYLCASSLVFRDGGFTDTQYFGPGTRLTVL.

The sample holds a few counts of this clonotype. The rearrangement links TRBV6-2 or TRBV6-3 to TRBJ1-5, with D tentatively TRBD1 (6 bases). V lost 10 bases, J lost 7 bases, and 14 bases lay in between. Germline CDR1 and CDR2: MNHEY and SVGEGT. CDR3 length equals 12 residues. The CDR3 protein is CAIGGIFQPQHF. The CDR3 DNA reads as TGTGCCATAGGGGGGATTTTCCAGCCCCAGCATTTT.